Below, 9 T cell receptor beta chains from the same sample are listed, as sequenced in a study of response to subunit inactivated influenza vaccine. Each CDR3 protein gets one entry after TCRdb re-called the RT-PCR reads with MiXCR. In the table there are more than 600,000 distinct CDR3 sequences, about a fifth of which are singletons. The sample was PBMCs from blood, taken 5 days after vaccination. The receptors here all came from a man aged 50 to 59 who received an inactivated influenza vaccine.

In this sample, this clonotype turned up many times. The CDR3 DNA sequence: TGCAGTGCTAGAGGGGGAGCGGAGACCCAGTACTTC. Protein: CSARGGAETQYF. The rearrangement joins TRBV20-1 to TRBJ2-5; possible D gene TRBD2, 5 bases. The CDR3 has 12 residues. V lost 1 base and J lost 5, with 8 bases in between. The germline V gene encodes CDR1 DFQATT and CDR2 SNEGSKA (reference sequence).

This clonotype was recorded a few times. The chain uses TRBV7-2 and TRBJ2-5; maybe TRBD2 (6 bases). Trimming cost V 1 base and J 3 bases, with 12 bases left between them. The germline V gene encodes CDR1 SGHTA and CDR2 FQGNSA. CDR3 size: 15 residues. This CDR3 is CASSLVPGGKETQYF. The CDR3 nucleotides are TGTGCCAGCAGCTTAGTGCCCGGGGGTAAAGAGACCCAGTACTTC.

This sequence joins TRBV9 and TRBJ2-3, with 9 nucleotides matching TRBD2. CDR3 size: 15 residues. CDR1 SGDLS and CDR2 YYNGEE come from the germline V gene. Unmatched junction bases numbered 2, after V lost 0 bases and J lost 3 bases. This CDR3 is CASSVGGRVTDTQYF. CDR3 DNA: TGTGCCAGCAGCGTAGGCGGGAGGGTAACAGATACGCAGTATTTT. The complete variable domain, with remaining parts taken from reference TRBV9 and TRBJ2-3, reads DSGVTQTPKHLITATGQRVTLRCSPRSGDLSVYWYQQSLDQGLQFLIQYYNGEERAKGNILERFSAQQFPDLHSELNLSSLELGDSALYFCASSVGGRVTDTQYFGPGTRLTVL.

The chain has TRBV3-1 and TRBJ2-7; D tentatively fits TRBD1 or TRBD2 (5 bases each). The length of the CDR3 is 16 residues. The V gene lost 1 base and the J gene lost 4 bases, with 17 bases spanning the gap. Germline V gives CDR1 LGHDT, CDR2 YNNKEL (reference sequence). The CDR3 bases are TGTGCCAGCAGCCAAGTGGGGGAGACTAACCGATACGAGCAGTACTTC. Translation gives CASSQVGETNRYEQYF.

Remarks on this clonotype: One end of the junction fails to match germline, which may point to a read error. The chain has TRBV4-1 and TRBJ2-5, with D possibly being TRBD1 (5 bases). The CDR3 loop spans 15 amino acids. Germline loops: CDR1 MGHRA, CDR2 YSYEKL. CDR3 sequence (DNA): TGCGCCTGCAGCCGACTCCCAGGGTTCCAAGAGACCCAGTACTTC. As protein: CACSRLPGFQETQYF.

The rearrangement links TRBV5-1 to TRBJ1-1; no reliable D call. Trimming left V 1 base short and J 1 base short, with 8 bases between. This CDR3 spans 14 amino acids. CDR1 is SGHRS and CDR2 is YFSETQ in the germline V gene. The CDR3 loop reads CASSLNTANTEAFF. The CDR3 DNA is TGCGCCAGCAGCTTGAATACGGCGAACACTGAAGCTTTCTTT.

The chain is built from TRBV4-2 and TRBJ2-2; no reliable D call. V was cut by 4 bases and J by 6 bases, with 9 bases left in between. Germline CDR1 and CDR2: LGHNA and YNFKEQ. The CDR3 is 13 residues long. Here the CDR3 DNA reads TGTGCCAGCAGCCCAATTACTGCCGGGGAGCTGTTTTTT. It encodes CASSPITAGELFF.

This clonotype was seen a few times. V and J are TRBV7-6 and TRBJ2-1, with 11 bases that match TRBD2. CDR1 and CDR2 from the germline V gene are SGHVS and FNYEAQ. This CDR3 region has 16 residues. The V gene end was trimmed by 3 bases and the J gene end by 7 bases; junction bases not matched to a gene: 8. CDR3 DNA sequence: TGTGCCAGCAGCTTGGGGCAGGGACTAGCGGCGAATGAGCAGTTCTTC. Protein product: CASSLGQGLAANEQFF.

V is TRBV5-1 and J is TRBJ2-2, with D perhaps given as TRBD1 or TRBD2 (5 bases each). The germline V and J ends were trimmed by 4 bases and 4 bases, with 14 bases remaining between them. From germline, CDR1 is SGHRS and CDR2 YFSETQ. This CDR3 spans 15 amino acids. The CDR3 loop is CASSTGAQRTGELFF. In DNA, the CDR3 is TGCGCCAGCAGCACCGGGGCCCAACGCACCGGGGAGCTGTTTTTT.